This record concerns one TCR beta chain sequence. Its antigen is not known. The method was immunoSEQ multiplex PCR; TCRdb's version includes in-frame clones alone and lacks a portion of them. The data hold 90,000 to 150,000 clones, with approximately 95% observed a single time. Germline V gene lookup returns CDR1 SGDLS and CDR2 YYNGEE. V shed 4 bases and J shed 4 bases, with 26 bases lying between them. The CDR3 length is 18 residues. This sample was included in a study of graft-versus-host responses after intestinal transplantation. In the study overall: Transplants given to recipients were multivisceral, liver-intestinal, or isolated intestinal.

Findings and limits, study-wide: Researchers found GvH clones in recipient marrow, and some showed up first in ileum or blood. The highest levels of circulating GvH clones went along with early declines in HvG clones after transplant. Individuals carrying graft-donor T cell macrochimerism showed high graft-versus-host to host-versus-graft clonal ratios in allografts.

This clonotype was sampled from a human donor who received an intestinal transplant. The material sequenced was unstimulated CD8+ T cells sorted from spleen or lymph node cells, taken before intestinal transplant. The rearrangement uses TRBV9 and TRBJ2-5; D is possibly TRBD1 (5 bases). In DNA, the CDR3 is TGTGCCAGCAGCACCCACCTTGGGGCGACAGTTAGGGGAGAGACCCAGTACTTC. This encodes CASSTHLGATVRGETQYF.